These T cell receptor beta chains were read from a single sample in a study of CD8+ T cells in alopecia areata. Assay: immunoSEQ multiplex PCR; the TCRdb copy retains only in-frame clones and omits some. The data contain approximately 89,000 clones, roughly half of them singletons. Sequencing input: NKG2D-high CD8+ T cells sorted from blood. These receptors originate from a human donor with alopecia areata. CDR3s include the opening cysteine and the closing phenylalanine or tryptophan. A D gene is named only where the DNA matches it firmly. For some rows the clone size is stated as once, few or many, or as a class when expanded; others skip it.

d_gene	j_gene	abundance	v_gene	CDR3aa	CDR3nt
NA	TRBJ2-5	NA	TRBV4-1	CASSQVWGGRETQYF	TGCGCCAGCAGCCAAGTTTGGGGGGGCCGGGAGACCCAGTACTTC
NA	TRBJ2-1	few	TRBV5-1	CASSPNPNEQFF	TGCGCCAGCAGCCCAAATCCTAATGAGCAGTTCTTC
NA	TRBJ1-2	NA	TRBV29-1	CSVAPGGGYTF	TGCAGCGTTGCACCTGGGGGTGGCTACACCTTC
NA	TRBJ1-2	NA	TRBV27	CASSFRGAYGYTF	TGTGCCAGCAGTTTTAGGGGGGCCTATGGCTACACCTTC
NA	TRBJ2-5	NA	TRBV28	CASRYRGWEETQYF	TGTGCCAGCAGATATAGAGGGTGGGAAGAGACCCAGTACTTC
NA	TRBJ2-1	few	TRBV4-1	CASSQDGGNEQFF	TGCGCCAGCAGCCAAGATGGGGGGAATGAGCAGTTCTTC
NA	TRBJ1-2	few	TRBV18	CASSAPGTDYGYTF	TGTGCCAGCTCCGCCCCTGGGACGGACTATGGCTACACCTTC
TRBD2	TRBJ2-1	NA	TRBV29-1	CSARNLAGLLNEQFF	TGCAGCGCGCGCAATCTAGCGGGATTACTTAATGAGCAGTTCTTC
NA	TRBJ2-4	few	TRBV7-9	CASSLAASNIQYF	TGTGCCAGCAGCTTGGCAGCTTCAAACATTCAGTACTTC
NA	TRBJ2-7	NA	TRBV7-9	CASSLEVEQYF	TGTGCCAGCAGCTTAGAGGTCGAGCAGTACTTC
NA	TRBJ2-7	NA	TRBV6-5	CASSPLSITYEQYF	TGTGCCAGCAGCCCCTTAAGCATCACCTACGAGCAGTACTTC
TRBD1	TRBJ2-6	NA	TRBV9	CASSHYTGAGANVLTF	TGTGCCAGCAGCCATTATACAGGGGCTGGGGCCAACGTCCTGACTTTC
TRBD1	TRBJ1-2	few	TRBV28	CASSLRRQGYGYTF	TGTGCCAGCAGTTTACGCCGACAGGGCTATGGCTACACCTTC
NA	TRBJ1-4	few	TRBV29-1	CSVGGDQKLFF	TGCAGCGTTGGCGGGGATCAGAAACTGTTTTTT
NA	TRBJ2-7	NA	TRBV29-1	CSVEAGESYEQYF	TGCAGCGTTGAGGCTGGGGAAAGCTACGAGCAGTACTTC
NA	TRBJ2-1	few	TRBV29-1	CSVEDIDQSSYNEQFF	TGCAGCGTTGAAGATATCGACCAGAGCTCCTACAATGAGCAGTTCTTC
NA	TRBJ1-1	NA	TRBV29-1	CSAHLDLQGEAFF	TGCAGCGCCCACCTGGACTTGCAAGGTGAAGCTTTCTTT
NA	TRBJ1-1	NA	TRBV2	CASTFGTEAFF	TGTGCCAGCACGTTCGGCACTGAAGCTTTCTTT
NA	TRBJ1-2	few	TRBV29-1	CSVAGENYGYTF	TGCAGCGTTGCAGGGGAAAACTATGGCTACACCTTC
NA	TRBJ1-2	NA	TRBV23-1	CARTKTDRWGYTF	TGCGCCAGAACTAAAACTGATCGGTGGGGCTACACCTTC
TRBD1	TRBJ1-4	few	TRBV5-1	CASSPWTGYEKLFF	TGCGCCAGCAGCCCCTGGACAGGATATGAAAAACTGTTTTTT
NA	TRBJ2-5	NA	TRBV30	CAWSPPQTQETQYF	TGTGCCTGGAGCCCACCCCAGACCCAAGAGACCCAGTACTTC
NA	TRBJ2-7	NA	TRBV2	CASSVGSSYEQYF	TGTGCCAGCAGTGTCGGCTCCTCCTACGAGCAGTACTTC
NA	TRBJ2-5	few	TRBV28	CASSLPEEQETQYF	TGTGCCAGCAGTTTACCGGAAGAACAAGAGACCCAGTACTTC
NA	TRBJ1-1	few	TRBV29-1	CSVEGLGAEAFF	TGCAGCGTTGAAGGTCTAGGGGCTGAAGCTTTCTTT